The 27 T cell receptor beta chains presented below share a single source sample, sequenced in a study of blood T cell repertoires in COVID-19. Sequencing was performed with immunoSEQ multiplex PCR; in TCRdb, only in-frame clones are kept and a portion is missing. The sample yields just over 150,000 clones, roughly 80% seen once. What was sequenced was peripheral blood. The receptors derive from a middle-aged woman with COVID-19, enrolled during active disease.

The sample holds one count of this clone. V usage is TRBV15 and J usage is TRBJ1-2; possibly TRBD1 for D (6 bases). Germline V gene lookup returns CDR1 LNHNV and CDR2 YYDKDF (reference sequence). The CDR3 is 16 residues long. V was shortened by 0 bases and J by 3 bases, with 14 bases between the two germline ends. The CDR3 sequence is CATSRDPNRVDYGYTF. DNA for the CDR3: TGTGCCACCAGCAGAGATCCGAACAGGGTGGACTATGGCTACACCTTC.

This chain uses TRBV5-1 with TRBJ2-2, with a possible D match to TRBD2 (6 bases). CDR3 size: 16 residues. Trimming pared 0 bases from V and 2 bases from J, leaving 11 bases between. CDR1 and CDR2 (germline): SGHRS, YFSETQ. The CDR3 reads CASSLAVRGNTGELFF. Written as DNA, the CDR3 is TGCGCCAGCAGCTTGGCAGTGCGGGGTAACACCGGGGAGCTGTTTTTT.

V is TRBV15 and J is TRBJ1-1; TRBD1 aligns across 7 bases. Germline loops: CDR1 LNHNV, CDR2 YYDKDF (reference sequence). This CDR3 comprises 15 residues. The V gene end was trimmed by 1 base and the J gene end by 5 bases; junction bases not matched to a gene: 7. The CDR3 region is CATSRGAGGWTEAFF. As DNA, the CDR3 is TGTGCCACCAGCAGAGGGGCAGGGGGGTGGACTGAAGCTTTCTTT.

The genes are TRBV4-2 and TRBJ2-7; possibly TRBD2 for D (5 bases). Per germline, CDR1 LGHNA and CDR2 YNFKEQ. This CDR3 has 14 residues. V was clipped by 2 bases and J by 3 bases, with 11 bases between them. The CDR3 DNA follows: TGTGCCAGCAGCCAACACGACTACCTCTACGAGCAGTACTTC. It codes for CASSQHDYLYEQYF.

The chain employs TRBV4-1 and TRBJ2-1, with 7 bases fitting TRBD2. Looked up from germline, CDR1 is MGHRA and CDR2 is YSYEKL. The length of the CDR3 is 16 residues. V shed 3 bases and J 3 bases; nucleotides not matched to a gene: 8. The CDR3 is CASSHRLAGSYNEQFF. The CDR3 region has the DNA TGCGCCAGCAGCCATAGACTAGCCGGTAGCTACAATGAGCAGTTCTTC.

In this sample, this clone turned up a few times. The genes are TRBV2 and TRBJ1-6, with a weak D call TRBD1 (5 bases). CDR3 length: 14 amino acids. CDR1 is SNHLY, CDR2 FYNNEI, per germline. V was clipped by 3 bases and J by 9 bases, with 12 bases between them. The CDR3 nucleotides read TGTGCCAGCAGTGATAGGGGAAAGTCTTCACCCCTCCACTTT. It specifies CASSDRGKSSPLHF. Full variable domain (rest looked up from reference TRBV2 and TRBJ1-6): EPEVTQTPSHQVTQMGQEVILRCVPISNHLYFYWYRQILGQKVEFLVSFYNNEISEKSEIFDDQFSVERPDGSNFTLKIRSTKLEDSAMYFCASSDRGKSSPLHFGNGTRLTVT.

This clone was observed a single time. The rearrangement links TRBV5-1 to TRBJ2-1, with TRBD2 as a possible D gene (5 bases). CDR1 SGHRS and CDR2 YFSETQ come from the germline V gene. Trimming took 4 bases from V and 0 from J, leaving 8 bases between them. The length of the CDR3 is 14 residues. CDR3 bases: TGCGCCAGCAGCACGGGATCCTCCTACAATGAGCAGTTCTTC. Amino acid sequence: CASSTGSSYNEQFF.

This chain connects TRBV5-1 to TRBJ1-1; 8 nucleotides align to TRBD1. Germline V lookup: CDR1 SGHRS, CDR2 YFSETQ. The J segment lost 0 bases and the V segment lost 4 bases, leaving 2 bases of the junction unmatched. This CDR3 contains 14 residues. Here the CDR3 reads CASSPDRVNTEAFF. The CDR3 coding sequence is TGCGCCAGCAGCCCGGACAGGGTGAACACTGAAGCTTTCTTT.

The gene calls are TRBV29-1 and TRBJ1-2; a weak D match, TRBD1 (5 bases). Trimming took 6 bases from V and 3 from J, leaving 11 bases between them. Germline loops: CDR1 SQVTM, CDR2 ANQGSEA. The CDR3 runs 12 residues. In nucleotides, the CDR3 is TGCAGCGTGCGGCGGGGCGACTATGGCTACACCTTC. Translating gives CSVRRGDYGYTF.

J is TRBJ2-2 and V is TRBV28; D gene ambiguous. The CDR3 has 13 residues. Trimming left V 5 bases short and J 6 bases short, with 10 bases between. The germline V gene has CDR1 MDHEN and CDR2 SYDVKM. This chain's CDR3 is CASSVSRPGELFF. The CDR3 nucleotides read TGTGCCAGCAGTGTTAGCAGACCCGGGGAGCTGTTTTTT.

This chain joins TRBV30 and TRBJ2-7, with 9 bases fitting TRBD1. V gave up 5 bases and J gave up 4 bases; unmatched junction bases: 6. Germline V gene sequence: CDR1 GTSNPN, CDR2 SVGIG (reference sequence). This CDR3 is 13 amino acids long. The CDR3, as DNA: TGTGCCTGGGTGGACAGGGGCCTATACGAGCAGTACTTC. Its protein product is CAWVDRGLYEQYF. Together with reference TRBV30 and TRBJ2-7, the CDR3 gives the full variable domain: SQTIHQWPATLVQPVGSPLSLECTVEGTSNPNLYWYRQAAGRGLQLLFYSVGIGQISSEVPQNLSASRPQDRQFILSSKKLLLSDSGFYLCAWVDRGLYEQYFGPGTRLTVT.

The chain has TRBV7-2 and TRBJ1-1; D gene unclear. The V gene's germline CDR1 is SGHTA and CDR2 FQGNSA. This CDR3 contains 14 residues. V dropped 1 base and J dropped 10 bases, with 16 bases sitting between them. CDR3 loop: CASSLVVGERVAFF. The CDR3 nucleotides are TGTGCCAGCAGCTTAGTAGTCGGGGAAAGAGTAGCTTTCTTT.

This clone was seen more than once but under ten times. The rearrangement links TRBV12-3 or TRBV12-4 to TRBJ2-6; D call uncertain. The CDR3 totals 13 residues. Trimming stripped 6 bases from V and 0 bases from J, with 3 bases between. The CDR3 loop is CASRRSGANVLTF. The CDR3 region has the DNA TGTGCCAGCAGGCGCTCTGGGGCCAACGTCCTGACTTTC.

CDR3 sequence (DNA): TGTGCCAGCAATCGGAGAGCAACTAATGAAAAACTGTTTTTT. The encoded protein is CASNRRATNEKLFF. The chain carries TRBV2 and TRBJ1-4, with D unresolved. Germline CDR1 reads SNHLY; CDR2 reads FYNNEI. V was shortened by 7 bases and J by 0 bases, with 9 bases between the two germline ends. The CDR3 spans 14 residues.

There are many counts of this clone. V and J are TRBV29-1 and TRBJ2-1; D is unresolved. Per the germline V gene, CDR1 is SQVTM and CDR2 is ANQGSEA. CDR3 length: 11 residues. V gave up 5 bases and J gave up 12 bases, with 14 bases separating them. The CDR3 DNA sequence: TGCAGCGTTACGCCCGATAGAGCGCAGTTCTTC. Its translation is CSVTPDRAQFF.

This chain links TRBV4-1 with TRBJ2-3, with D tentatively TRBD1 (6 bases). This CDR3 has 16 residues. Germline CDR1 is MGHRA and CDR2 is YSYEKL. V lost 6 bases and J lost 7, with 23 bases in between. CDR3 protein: CASSTAGQSSRNTQYF. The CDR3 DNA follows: TGCGCCAGCAGTACTGCCGGACAGTCTTCGAGAAATACGCAGTATTTT.

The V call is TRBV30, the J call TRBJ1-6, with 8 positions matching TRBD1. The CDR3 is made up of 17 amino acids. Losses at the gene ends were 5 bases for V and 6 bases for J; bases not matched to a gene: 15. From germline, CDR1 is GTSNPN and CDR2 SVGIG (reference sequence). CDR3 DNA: TGTGCCTGGTCCGTCTTTAGGACAGGGAGGTTTAATTCACCCCTCCACTTT. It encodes CAWSVFRTGRFNSPLHF. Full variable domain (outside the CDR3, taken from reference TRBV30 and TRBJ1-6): SQTIHQWPATLVQPVGSPLSLECTVEGTSNPNLYWYRQAAGRGLQLLFYSVGIGQISSEVPQNLSASRPQDRQFILSSKKLLLSDSGFYLCAWSVFRTGRFNSPLHFGNGTRLTVT.

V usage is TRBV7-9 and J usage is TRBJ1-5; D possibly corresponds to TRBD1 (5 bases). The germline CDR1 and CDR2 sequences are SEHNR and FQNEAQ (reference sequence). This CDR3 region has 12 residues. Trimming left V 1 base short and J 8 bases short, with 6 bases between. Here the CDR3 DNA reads TGTGCCAGCAGCTTAGGGGGGGAGCCCCAGCATTTT. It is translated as CASSLGGEPQHF.

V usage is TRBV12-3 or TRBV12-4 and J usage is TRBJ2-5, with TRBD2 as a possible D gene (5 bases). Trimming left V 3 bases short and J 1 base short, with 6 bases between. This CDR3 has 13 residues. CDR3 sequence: CASSFGVQETQYF. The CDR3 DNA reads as TGTGCCAGCAGTTTCGGGGTCCAAGAGACCCAGTACTTC.

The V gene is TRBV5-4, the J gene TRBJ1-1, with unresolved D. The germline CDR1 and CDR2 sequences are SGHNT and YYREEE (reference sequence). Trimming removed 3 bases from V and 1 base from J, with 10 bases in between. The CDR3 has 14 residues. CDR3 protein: CASSWVDKNTEAFF. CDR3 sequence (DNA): TGTGCCAGCAGCTGGGTAGACAAGAACACTGAAGCTTTCTTT. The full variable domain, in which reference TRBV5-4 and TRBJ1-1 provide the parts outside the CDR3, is ETGVTQSPTHLIKTRGQQVTLRCSSQSGHNTVSWYQQALGQGPQFIFQYYREEENGRGNFPPRFSGLQFPNYSSELNVNALELDDSALYLCASSWVDKNTEAFFGQGTRLTVV.

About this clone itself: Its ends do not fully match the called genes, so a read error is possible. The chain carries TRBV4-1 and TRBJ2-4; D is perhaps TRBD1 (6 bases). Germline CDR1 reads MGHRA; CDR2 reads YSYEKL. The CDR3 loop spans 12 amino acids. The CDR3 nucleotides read TGCGCCAGCAGCCAAGATCACGACAGGCCAATATTC. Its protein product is CASSQDHDRPIF.

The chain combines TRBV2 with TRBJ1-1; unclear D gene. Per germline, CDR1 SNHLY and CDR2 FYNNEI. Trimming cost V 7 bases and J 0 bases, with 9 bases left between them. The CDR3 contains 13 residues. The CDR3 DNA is TGTGCCAGCACCGATAACATGAACACTGAAGCTTTCTTT. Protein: CASTDNMNTEAFF.

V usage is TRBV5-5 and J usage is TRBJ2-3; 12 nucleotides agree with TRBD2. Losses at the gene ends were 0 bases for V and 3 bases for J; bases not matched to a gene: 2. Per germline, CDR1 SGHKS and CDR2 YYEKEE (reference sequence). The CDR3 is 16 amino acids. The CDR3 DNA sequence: TGTGCCAGCAGCTTGGATACTAGCGGGAGGACAGATACGCAGTATTTT. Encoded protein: CASSLDTSGRTDTQYF.

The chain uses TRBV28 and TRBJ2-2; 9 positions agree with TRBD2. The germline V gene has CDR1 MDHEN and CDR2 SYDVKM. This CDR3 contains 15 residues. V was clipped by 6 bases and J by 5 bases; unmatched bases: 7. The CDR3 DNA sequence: TGTGCCAGCAGGCCGGGACTAGCATTAACCGGGGAGCTGTTTTTT. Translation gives CASRPGLALTGELFF. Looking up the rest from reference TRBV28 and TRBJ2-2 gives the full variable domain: DVKVTQSSRYLVKRTGEKVFLECVQDMDHENMFWYRQDPGLGLRLIYFSYDVKMKEKGDIPEGYSVSREKKERFSLILESASTNQTSMYLCASRPGLALTGELFFGEGSRLTVL.

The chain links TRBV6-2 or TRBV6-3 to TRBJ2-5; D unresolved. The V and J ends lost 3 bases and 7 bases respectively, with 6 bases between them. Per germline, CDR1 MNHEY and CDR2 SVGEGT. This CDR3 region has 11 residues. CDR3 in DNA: TGTGCCAGCAGTTATTTATGGACCCAGTACTTC. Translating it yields CASSYLWTQYF.

CDR3 sequence reads: CASSLVASGYNEQFF. The CDR3 coding sequence is TGTGCCAGCAGCTTAGTGGCTAGCGGATACAATGAGCAGTTCTTC. The chain carries TRBV7-8 and TRBJ2-1, with TRBD2 identical over 7 bases. Trimming cost V 1 base and J 4 bases; bases outside gene matches: 4. CDR3 length: 15 residues. Germline CDR1 is SGHVS and CDR2 is FQNEAQ. The complete variable domain, with remaining parts taken from reference TRBV7-8 and TRBJ2-1, reads GAGVSQSPRYKVAKRGQDVALRCDPISGHVSLFWYQQALGQGPEFLTYFQNEAQLDKSGLPSDRFFAERPEGSVSTLKIQRTQQEDSAVYLCASSLVASGYNEQFFGPGTRLTVL.

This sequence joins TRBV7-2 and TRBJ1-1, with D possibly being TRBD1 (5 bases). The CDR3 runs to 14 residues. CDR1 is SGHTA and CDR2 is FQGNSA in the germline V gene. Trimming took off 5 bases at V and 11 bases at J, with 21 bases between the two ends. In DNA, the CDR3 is TGTGCCAGCAGCCCGAGATTTCAGGGTTCGGGTGCTTTCTTT. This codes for CASSPRFQGSGAFF.